Ten or more counts support the clone carrying this T cell receptor (beta chain). Antigen specificity is unknown. In TCRdb, the 5' RACE reads were re-called with MiXCR into one record per CDR3 protein. The sample contains 640,000 or so distinct CDR3 sequences, around 6.1% of which appear only once. This sample stems from a study of identical twins. Study-wide findings and caveats: Models underpredicted monozygotic twin sharing of out-of-frame TCR alpha. Cord blood beta clonotypes that were abundant carried fewer insertions, and memory repertoires showed no such trend.

The sequence was collected from a man aged 18 to 35 in good health. The material sequenced was naive T cells sorted from blood.

The CDR3 loop reads CASSLGTTNEQFF. CDR3 nucleotides: TGCGCCAGCAGCCTCGGGACTACCAATGAGCAGTTCTTC. The V and J genes are TRBV5-1 and TRBJ2-1; 7 nucleotides line up with TRBD2. CDR1 is SGHRS and CDR2 is YFSETQ in the germline V gene. This CDR3 contains 13 residues. After removal of 4 bases from V and 6 bases from J, the junction contained 4 bases not matched to a gene.